Listed below are T cell receptor beta chains from one sample, sequenced in a study of response to subunit inactivated influenza vaccine. Each CDR3 protein gets one entry after TCRdb re-called the RT-PCR reads with MiXCR. The table shows some 180,000 distinct CDR3 sequences, with 7.5% to 10% occurring only once. Sequenced here: non-naive T cells sorted from PBMCs, sampled on the day of vaccination. These receptors came from a man in his forties or fifties who received an inactivated influenza vaccine. The CDR3 runs from the conserved cysteine through the conserved F or W. Fields, in order: D gene, J gene, clone size, V gene, CDR3 DNA, CDR3 protein. A D gene is named only where the DNA matches it firmly. Expanded clones are given a class, and other clones once, few, many or no size at all.

d_call: TRBD2
j_call: TRBJ2-7
clone_size: few
v_call: TRBV4-2
cdr3_nt: TGTGCCAGCAGCCAAGAACTAGCGGGAGCCTACGAGCAGTACTTC
cdr3_aa: CASSQELAGAYEQYF

d_call: TRBD1
j_call: TRBJ1-2
clone_size: .
v_call: TRBV7-8
cdr3_nt: TGTGCCAGCAGCCCCCGATGGGACAGGGGTGACTATGGCTACACCTTC
cdr3_aa: CASSPRWDRGDYGYTF

d_call: TRBD2
j_call: TRBJ2-1
clone_size: many
v_call: TRBV7-3
cdr3_nt: TGTGCCAGCAGCCTTGGAGCGGGACGGTACAATGAGCAGTTCTTC
cdr3_aa: CASSLGAGRYNEQFF

d_call: TRBD2
j_call: TRBJ2-1
clone_size: .
v_call: TRBV9
cdr3_nt: TGTGCCAGCAGCGGGGGGACTAGCGGGAGGGCCAATGAGCAGTTCTTC
cdr3_aa: CASSGGTSGRANEQFF

d_call: .
j_call: TRBJ2-7
clone_size: .
v_call: TRBV11-1
cdr3_nt: TGTGCCAGCCGCCCAAATCAAGACGAGGGGTCGAGCTCCTACGAGCAGTACTTC
cdr3_aa: CASRPNQDEGSSSYEQYF

d_call: .
j_call: TRBJ1-2
clone_size: few
v_call: TRBV2
cdr3_nt: TGTGCCAGCAGACAGGACTCAGCTAACTATGGCTACACCTTC
cdr3_aa: CASRQDSANYGYTF

d_call: TRBD1
j_call: TRBJ2-7
clone_size: many
v_call: TRBV12-3/TRBV12-4
cdr3_nt: TGTGCCAGCAGTGGGGGGACAGGGACCGTTTACGAGCAGTACTTC
cdr3_aa: CASSGGTGTVYEQYF

d_call: .
j_call: TRBJ1-1
clone_size: .
v_call: TRBV20-1
cdr3_nt: TGCAGTGCTACGTCGTCGGGACTTGAAGCTTTCTTT
cdr3_aa: CSATSSGLEAFF

d_call: .
j_call: TRBJ2-7
clone_size: few
v_call: TRBV9
cdr3_nt: TGTGCCAGCAGCGTAGGGGGTAGCACCGAGCAGTACTTC
cdr3_aa: CASSVGGSTEQYF

d_call: TRBD1
j_call: TRBJ2-5
clone_size: many
v_call: TRBV2
cdr3_nt: TGTGCCAGCAGAGAGGGACAGGGTCAAGAGACCCAGTACTTC
cdr3_aa: CASREGQGQETQYF

d_call: TRBD2
j_call: TRBJ2-1
clone_size: many
v_call: TRBV6-5
cdr3_nt: TGTGCCAGCAGTTTCCTCTCCGGGACTAGCGGGACTCGTGAGCAGTTCTTC
cdr3_aa: CASSFLSGTSGTREQFF

d_call: .
j_call: TRBJ1-3
clone_size: few
v_call: TRBV12-3/TRBV12-4
cdr3_nt: TGTGCCAGCAGTCCGGCTCTCGGAAACACCATATATTTT
cdr3_aa: CASSPALGNTIYF

d_call: TRBD2
j_call: TRBJ2-1
clone_size: few
v_call: TRBV5-1
cdr3_nt: TGCGCCAGCAGCTTGAGGGCTAGCGGAACCAACAATGAGCAGTTCTTC
cdr3_aa: CASSLRASGTNNEQFF

d_call: TRBD2
j_call: TRBJ2-7
clone_size: .
v_call: TRBV20-1
cdr3_nt: TGCAGTGCTAGAGTTGCGACTAGCGTCACAGAGCAGTACTTC
cdr3_aa: CSARVATSVTEQYF

d_call: TRBD1
j_call: TRBJ2-5
clone_size: .
v_call: TRBV12-3/TRBV12-4
cdr3_nt: TGTGCCAGCAGGGGGACAGGGGCACAAGAGACCCAGTACTTC
cdr3_aa: CASRGTGAQETQYF

d_call: TRBD2
j_call: TRBJ2-5
clone_size: many
v_call: TRBV28
cdr3_nt: TGTGCCAGCAGTTTCTTGCTAGCGGGTAGGGGAGAGACCCAGTACTTC
cdr3_aa: CASSFLLAGRGETQYF

d_call: .
j_call: TRBJ2-7
clone_size: few
v_call: TRBV7-2
cdr3_nt: TGTGCCAGCAGCTCCTCTTCCGGACAGTACGAGCAGTACTTC
cdr3_aa: CASSSSSGQYEQYF

d_call: TRBD1
j_call: TRBJ2-1
clone_size: .
v_call: TRBV18
cdr3_nt: TGTGCCAGCTCATATTTAGGGGGCACGACCTACAATGAGCAGTTCTTC
cdr3_aa: CASSYLGGTTYNEQFF

d_call: .
j_call: TRBJ2-2
clone_size: .
v_call: TRBV3-1
cdr3_nt: TGTGCCAGCAGCCAAGGGAATACCCTCTCAGCCTGGGAGCTGTTTTTT
cdr3_aa: CASSQGNTLSAWELFF

d_call: .
j_call: TRBJ2-5
clone_size: .
v_call: TRBV10-3
cdr3_nt: TGTGCCATCAGTGAAGAATTGGAGACCCAGTACTTC
cdr3_aa: CAISEELETQYF

d_call: .
j_call: TRBJ2-7
clone_size: .
v_call: TRBV11-2
cdr3_nt: TGTGCCAGCAGCTTAGGTTCGGTCAGGGCTAACGAGCAGTACTTC
cdr3_aa: CASSLGSVRANEQYF

d_call: .
j_call: TRBJ2-7
clone_size: few
v_call: TRBV4-2
cdr3_nt: TGTGCCAGCAGCCAAGGACTCAGCTACGAGCAGTACTTC
cdr3_aa: CASSQGLSYEQYF

d_call: TRBD2
j_call: TRBJ2-7
clone_size: .
v_call: TRBV20-1
cdr3_nt: TGCAGTGCTAGCTCGCCGGGACTAGCGGGAATTCTCCACGAGCAGTACTTC
cdr3_aa: CSASSPGLAGILHEQYF

d_call: .
j_call: TRBJ2-6
clone_size: .
v_call: TRBV9
cdr3_nt: TGTGCCAGCAGCAAACGACAGGTCCTCATGAGCTCTGGGGCCAACGTCCTGACTTTC
cdr3_aa: CASSKRQVLMSSGANVLTF

d_call: .
j_call: TRBJ2-5
clone_size: many
v_call: TRBV3-1
cdr3_nt: TGTGCCAGCAGCCACCTCAAAATAGAGACCCAGTACTTC
cdr3_aa: CASSHLKIETQYF

d_call: TRBD2
j_call: TRBJ2-5
clone_size: few
v_call: TRBV10-2
cdr3_nt: TGCGCCAGCAGTCAGGGACTAGCTAGGCTGGGGACCCAGTACTTC
cdr3_aa: CASSQGLARLGTQYF

d_call: .
j_call: TRBJ2-1
clone_size: few
v_call: TRBV12-3/TRBV12-4
cdr3_nt: TGTGCCAGCAGAACCGGGACCGCGAAAGGTAGCAATGAGCAGTTCTTC
cdr3_aa: CASRTGTAKGSNEQFF

d_call: .
j_call: TRBJ1-2
clone_size: many
v_call: TRBV3-1
cdr3_nt: TGTGCCAGCAGCCAACCCGGTCTGAGCGGCTACACCTTC
cdr3_aa: CASSQPGLSGYTF

d_call: TRBD1
j_call: TRBJ2-7
clone_size: many
v_call: TRBV28
cdr3_nt: TGTGCCAGCAGTTTTCTTATTCCGGGACAGGGGGAGGACGAGCAGTACTTC
cdr3_aa: CASSFLIPGQGEDEQYF

d_call: .
j_call: TRBJ2-1
clone_size: many
v_call: TRBV7-3
cdr3_nt: TGTGCCAGCAGCTTATTGATCGGTGAGCAGTTCTTC
cdr3_aa: CASSLLIGEQFF

d_call: TRBD1
j_call: TRBJ1-4
clone_size: few
v_call: TRBV20-1
cdr3_nt: TGCAGTGCCGCCGACCTGACAGGGGAGAATGAAAAACTGTTTTTT
cdr3_aa: CSAADLTGENEKLFF

d_call: .
j_call: TRBJ2-7
clone_size: many
v_call: TRBV3-1
cdr3_nt: TGTGCCAGCAGCCGTGGCCGTTACTACGAGCAGTACTTC
cdr3_aa: CASSRGRYYEQYF

d_call: TRBD1
j_call: TRBJ2-7
clone_size: .
v_call: TRBV6-5
cdr3_nt: TGTGCCAACAGACAGGGCTCCTACGAGCAGTACTTC
cdr3_aa: CANRQGSYEQYF

d_call: .
j_call: TRBJ2-1
clone_size: .
v_call: TRBV11-1
cdr3_nt: TGTGCCAGCAGCCTCCCAGGGTTCGGGGGGCTCTACAATGAGCAGTTCTTC
cdr3_aa: CASSLPGFGGLYNEQFF

d_call: TRBD1
j_call: TRBJ1-1
clone_size: .
v_call: TRBV7-6
cdr3_nt: TGTGCCAGCAGCCTGAACAGGGGTAGGGACACTGAAGCTTTCTTT
cdr3_aa: CASSLNRGRDTEAFF

d_call: .
j_call: TRBJ2-6
clone_size: few
v_call: TRBV7-9
cdr3_nt: TGTGCCAGCAGCGCACCGGGCGCTGGGGCCAACGTCCTGACTTTC
cdr3_aa: CASSAPGAGANVLTF

d_call: .
j_call: TRBJ2-1
clone_size: many
v_call: TRBV28
cdr3_nt: TGTGCCAGCAGTTTAGCCCCCCCCGGGTGGGAGCAGTTCTTC
cdr3_aa: CASSLAPPGWEQFF

d_call: .
j_call: TRBJ2-2
clone_size: few
v_call: TRBV15
cdr3_nt: TGTGCCACCAGTGAGGGGGTGAACACCGGGGAGCTGTTTTTT
cdr3_aa: CATSEGVNTGELFF

d_call: .
j_call: TRBJ2-3
clone_size: few
v_call: TRBV7-2
cdr3_nt: TGTGCCAGCAGCCCCAGCGGGTTCACAGATACGCAGTATTTT
cdr3_aa: CASSPSGFTDTQYF

d_call: TRBD2
j_call: TRBJ2-3
clone_size: few
v_call: TRBV11-3
cdr3_nt: TGTGCCAGCAGCTCTTTAGCGGGGGGGCTGATTGGCACAGATACGCAGTATTTT
cdr3_aa: CASSSLAGGLIGTDTQYF

d_call: .
j_call: TRBJ1-5
clone_size: few
v_call: TRBV6-5
cdr3_nt: TGTGCCAGCAGTTACTATAGCAGTTATCAGCCCCAGCATTTT
cdr3_aa: CASSYYSSYQPQHF

d_call: .
j_call: TRBJ2-5
clone_size: .
v_call: TRBV3-1
cdr3_nt: TGTGCCAGCAGCCACCGAGGGGGGTGGGAGACCCAGTACTTC
cdr3_aa: CASSHRGGWETQYF

d_call: .
j_call: TRBJ2-2
clone_size: .
v_call: TRBV4-1
cdr3_nt: TGCGCCAGCAGCCAAGGTGGAATCGGGGAGCTGTTTTTT
cdr3_aa: CASSQGGIGELFF

d_call: .
j_call: TRBJ2-3
clone_size: .
v_call: TRBV29-1
cdr3_nt: TGCAGCGTTGAAACCGGAGAGCAGTATTTT
cdr3_aa: CSVETGEQYF

d_call: .
j_call: TRBJ2-4
clone_size: many
v_call: TRBV5-1
cdr3_nt: TGCGCCAGCAGCTCACAGGGTTTCAATAACATTCAGTACTTC
cdr3_aa: CASSSQGFNNIQYF

d_call: .
j_call: TRBJ1-1
clone_size: few
v_call: TRBV7-2
cdr3_nt: TGTGCCAGCAGCCCCTTACTGACGAGCACTGAAGCTTTCTTT
cdr3_aa: CASSPLLTSTEAFF

d_call: .
j_call: TRBJ1-3
clone_size: .
v_call: TRBV4-2
cdr3_nt: TGTGCCAGCAGCCAAGATGATCGCAGCATAAACTCTGGAAACACCATATATTTT
cdr3_aa: CASSQDDRSINSGNTIYF

d_call: TRBD2
j_call: TRBJ2-3
clone_size: many
v_call: TRBV7-8
cdr3_nt: TGTGCCAGCAGCTGGACGGGAGGTACAGATACGCAGTATTTT
cdr3_aa: CASSWTGGTDTQYF

d_call: TRBD2
j_call: TRBJ2-1
clone_size: many
v_call: TRBV3-1
cdr3_nt: TGTGCCAGCAGCCAAGTCGCCGGGAGGTACTACAATGAGCAGTTCTTC
cdr3_aa: CASSQVAGRYYNEQFF

d_call: .
j_call: TRBJ1-2
clone_size: few
v_call: TRBV10-3
cdr3_nt: TGTGCCATTCCCGGGGGGGCGAGTCGCTATGGCTACACCTTC
cdr3_aa: CAIPGGASRYGYTF

d_call: .
j_call: TRBJ1-2
clone_size: .
v_call: TRBV9
cdr3_nt: TGTGCCAGCAGCGACAACCCTTCCGGGACGGACTATGGCTACACCTTC
cdr3_aa: CASSDNPSGTDYGYTF

d_call: TRBD2
j_call: TRBJ2-3
clone_size: many
v_call: TRBV7-3
cdr3_nt: TGTGCCAGCAGCTCACTAGCGGCTAGCACAGATACGCAGTATTTT
cdr3_aa: CASSSLAASTDTQYF

d_call: TRBD2
j_call: TRBJ2-1
clone_size: few
v_call: TRBV10-3
cdr3_nt: TGTGCCATCACTTCTAGCGGGGGTAACAATGAGCAGTTCTTC
cdr3_aa: CAITSSGGNNEQFF

d_call: .
j_call: TRBJ2-1
clone_size: many
v_call: TRBV20-1
cdr3_nt: TGCAGTGCTACGTTGGGGGGACGCTACAATGAGCAGTTCTTC
cdr3_aa: CSATLGGRYNEQFF

d_call: TRBD2
j_call: TRBJ2-1
clone_size: many
v_call: TRBV20-1
cdr3_nt: TGCAGTGCTAGGACTAGCGGGATTGGTGAGCAGTTCTTC
cdr3_aa: CSARTSGIGEQFF